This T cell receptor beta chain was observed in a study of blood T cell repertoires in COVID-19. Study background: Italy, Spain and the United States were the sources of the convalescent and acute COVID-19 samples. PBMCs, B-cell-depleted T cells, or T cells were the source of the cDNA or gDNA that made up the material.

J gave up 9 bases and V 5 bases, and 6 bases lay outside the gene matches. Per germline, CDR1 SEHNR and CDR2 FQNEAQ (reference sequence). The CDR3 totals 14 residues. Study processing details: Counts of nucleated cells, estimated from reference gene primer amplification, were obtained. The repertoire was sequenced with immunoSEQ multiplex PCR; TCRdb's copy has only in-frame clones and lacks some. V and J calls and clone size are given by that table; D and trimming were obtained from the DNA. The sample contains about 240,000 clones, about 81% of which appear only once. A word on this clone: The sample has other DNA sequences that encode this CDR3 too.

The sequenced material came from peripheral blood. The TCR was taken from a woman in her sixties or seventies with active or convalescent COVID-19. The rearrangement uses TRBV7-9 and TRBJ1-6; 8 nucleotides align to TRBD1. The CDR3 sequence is CASSPGQGGSPLHF. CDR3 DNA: TGTGCCAGCAGCCCAGGACAGGGTGGTTCACCCCTCCACTTT.